This entry features one T cell receptor (beta chain) sequence. The same CDR3 can be traced to other DNA sequences in this sample. From germline, CDR1 is MDHEN and CDR2 SYDVKM. There are 14 residues in the CDR3. V lost 6 bases, J lost 2 bases, and 4 bases stayed unmatched. The sample is drawn from a study of shared clonotypes between healthy human individuals. Using immunoSEQ multiplex PCR, the repertoire was profiled, and TCRdb retains in-frame clones only, with some absent. The sample has 850,000 to 1,200,000 clones, about 77% seen once. The V call is TRBV28, the J call TRBJ2-3, with TRBD2 identical over 8 bases. The sequenced sample was memory CD4+ T cells sorted from blood. This sample's subset: CD45RA-negative fraction. This sequence was found in a man aged 18 to 30 in good health. The CDR3: CASSPGGYTDTQYF. CDR3 in DNA: TGTGCCAGCAGCCCGGGGGGGTACACAGATACGCAGTATTTT.